The sequence of this T cell receptor beta chain was determined in a study of blood T cell repertoires in COVID-19 (dated by TCRdb to about 2020). Notes on the research overall: Samples covering the acute and convalescent phases of COVID-19 were provided by collaborators in the United States, Italy and Spain. Where available, HLA class I and class II types were obtained from metadata supplied by the sample provider rather than from assay-based typing. The sample metadata nearly always contained a de-identified subject ID, COVID-19 status, age in years and sex. Samples were obtained from the ongoing ImmuneRACE study (first 160 participants) and from 950 to 1,500 subjects provided by 6 global collaborators. The material from the prospective study consisted of cDNA or gDNA derived from T cells, B-cell-depleted T cells, or PBMCs. The repertoires were made available in a free public database intended to serve as a resource for research on the immune response to SARS-CoV-2. The dataset comprised deeply sampled blood TCRbeta repertoires from subjects exposed to, actively infected with, or recovered from COVID-19.

The immunoSEQ Assay, a bias-controlled multiplex PCR, was used to amplify TCRbeta CDR3 regions from genomic DNA. As for how the authors treated the data: Nucleated cell counts per sample were estimated from amplification of reference gene primers within the assay. Sequence reads were collapsed and filtered to measure the absolute abundance of every unique TCRbeta CDR3 rearrangement. Productive Simpson clonality was computed per sample as the square root of Simpson's diversity index over productive rearrangements. TCRdb's version of the immuneACCESS table is confined to in-frame rearrangements and falls short of the full clone set. An unresolved V gene accounts for under half of the shortfall where checked; the remainder is of unknown origin. That table gives V, J and clone size, and the DNA gave D and trimming. Here the sample has approximately 150,000 clones; 80% occur a single time. Roughly 4.7% of the sample comes from the top ten.

The collaborating institutions used their own protocols to collect whole blood in K2EDTA tubes. For TCRbeta analysis, collaborators shipped samples in one of three forms: frozen whole blood, isolated PBMCs, or DNA extracted from either of those sample types. Study-level results and caveats: Clinical and demographic metadata were provided uncurated, with the amount varying by source and participant.

The CDR3 spans 15 residues, from the cysteine through the phenylalanine. The only DNA kept is the CDR3, 45 bases in frame from the first base. Between the V and J ends, shortened by 0 bases and 3 bases respectively, the junction contains 11 bases. The germline V gene (reference sequence) yields PRHDT for CDR1 and FYEKMQ for CDR2. A note on this clone: The antigen it binds to is not known. The record has no base qualities; no much larger clone is one base away.

The source is a woman between 50 and 59 years old with acute or convalescent COVID-19. The chain was built from TRBV13 and TRBJ1-2; the D gene is perhaps TRBD1, from 5 matching bases. The sequencing sample was made of peripheral blood. The DNA sequence is given as TGTGCCAGCAGCTTAGGCTCAGGGTCGGACTATGGCTACACCTTC. Its amino acids are CASSLGSGSDYGYTF.